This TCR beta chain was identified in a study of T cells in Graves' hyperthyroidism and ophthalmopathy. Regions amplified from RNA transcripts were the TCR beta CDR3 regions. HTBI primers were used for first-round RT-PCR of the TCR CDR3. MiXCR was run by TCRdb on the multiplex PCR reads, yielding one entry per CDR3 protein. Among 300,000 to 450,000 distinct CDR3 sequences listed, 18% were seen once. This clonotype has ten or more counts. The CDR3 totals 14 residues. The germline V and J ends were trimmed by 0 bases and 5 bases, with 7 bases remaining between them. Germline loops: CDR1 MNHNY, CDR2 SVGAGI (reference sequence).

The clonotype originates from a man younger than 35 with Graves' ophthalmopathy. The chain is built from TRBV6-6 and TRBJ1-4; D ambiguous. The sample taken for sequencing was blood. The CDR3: CASSYSERNEKLFF. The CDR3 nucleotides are TGTGCCAGCAGTTACTCGGAAAGAAATGAAAAACTGTTTTTT.